The clone carrying this T cell receptor (beta chain) has just a few counts. The antigen remains unidentified. Using immunoSEQ multiplex PCR, the repertoire was profiled, and TCRdb retains in-frame clones only, with some absent. The sample lists tens of thousands of clones; approximately 45% were seen once. The sample is drawn from a study of cytotoxic CD8 clonotypes in ibrutinib-treated CLL. Study as a whole: Among the patients, 11 presented as relapsed/refractory and about 15 as treatment-naive; around 17 showed unmutated IGHV. Response samples were obtained once patients had received a median 12 months of treatment, range 6 to 36. Study-level points and caveats: At ibrutinib response, clonality increased, and at progression it declined back toward baseline.

Looked up from germline, CDR1 is SGHAT and CDR2 is FQDESV (reference sequence). The length of the CDR3 is 13 residues. Trimming pared 4 bases from V and 2 bases from J, leaving 9 bases between. The chain links TRBV11-1 to TRBJ2-7; D gene uncertain. Sequencing was performed on PBMCs, taken before ibrutinib treatment. The receptor comes from a human donor with chronic lymphocytic leukemia. CDR3 sequence reads: CASSSDQTYEQYF. DNA of the CDR3: TGTGCCAGCAGCTCTGACCAAACCTACGAGCAGTACTTC. Full variable domain (rest looked up from reference TRBV11-1 and TRBJ2-7): EAEVAQSPRYKITEKSQAVAFWCDPISGHATLYWYRQILGQGPELLVQFQDESVVDDSQLPKDRFSAERLKGVDSTLKIQPAELGDSAMYLCASSSDQTYEQYFGPGTRLTVT.